The T cell receptor (beta chain) described here comes from a study of blood T cells in healthy people across ages. Germline CDR1 and CDR2: SGHTA and FQGNSA. This CDR3 has 13 residues. Deletions cut 3 bases from V and 7 bases from J, with 12 bases between. Sample-barcoded 5' priming and a J-beta primer mix drove a second PCR of about 6 to 12 cycles. All cDNA molecules were each tagged by a template-switch adaptor with 12 random nucleotides. TCRdb fed the 5' RACE reads into MiXCR, producing one record per CDR3 protein. The sample has 600,000 or so distinct CDR3 sequences; around 31% are singletons. This clonotype appeared many times. About 10 milliliters of peripheral blood were drawn from each donor.

The J gene is TRBJ2-5, the V gene TRBV7-2; unclear D gene. The TCR originated in a woman older than 75 in good health. Sequenced input: blood. The CDR3 reads CASSFKESGTQYF. CDR3 DNA: TGTGCCAGCAGCTTTAAGGAGTCCGGGACCCAGTACTTC. The full variable domain, its missing parts supplied by reference TRBV7-2 and TRBJ2-5, is GAGVSQSPSNKVTEKGKDVELRCDPISGHTALYWYRQSLGQGLEFLIYFQGNSAPDKSGLPSDRFSAERTGGSVSTLTIQRTQQEDSAVYLCASSFKESGTQYFGPGTRLLVL.